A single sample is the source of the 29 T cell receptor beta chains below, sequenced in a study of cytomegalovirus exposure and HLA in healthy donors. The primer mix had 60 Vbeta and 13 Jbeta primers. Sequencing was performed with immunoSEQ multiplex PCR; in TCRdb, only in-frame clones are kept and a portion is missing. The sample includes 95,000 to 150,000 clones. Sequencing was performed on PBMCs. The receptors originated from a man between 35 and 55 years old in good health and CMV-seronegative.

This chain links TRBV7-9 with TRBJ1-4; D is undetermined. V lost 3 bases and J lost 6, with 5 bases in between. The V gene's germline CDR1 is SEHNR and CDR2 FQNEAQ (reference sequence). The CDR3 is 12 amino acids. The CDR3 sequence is CASSFYDEKLFF. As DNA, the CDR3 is TGTGCCAGCAGCTTTTATGATGAAAAACTGTTTTTT.

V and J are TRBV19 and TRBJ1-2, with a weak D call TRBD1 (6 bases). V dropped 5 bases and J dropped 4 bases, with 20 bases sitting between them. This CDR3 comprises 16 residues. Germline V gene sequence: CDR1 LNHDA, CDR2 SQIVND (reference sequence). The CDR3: CASSVSKAGAAYGYTF. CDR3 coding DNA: TGTGCCAGTAGTGTCTCAAAAGCAGGGGCTGCCTATGGCTACACCTTC.

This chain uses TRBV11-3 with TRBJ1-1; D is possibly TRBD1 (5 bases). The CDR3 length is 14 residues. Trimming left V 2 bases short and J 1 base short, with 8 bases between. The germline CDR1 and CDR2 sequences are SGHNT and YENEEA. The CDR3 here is CASSLRGGNTEAFF. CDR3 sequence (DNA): TGTGCCAGCAGCTTACGGGGGGGGAACACTGAAGCTTTCTTT.

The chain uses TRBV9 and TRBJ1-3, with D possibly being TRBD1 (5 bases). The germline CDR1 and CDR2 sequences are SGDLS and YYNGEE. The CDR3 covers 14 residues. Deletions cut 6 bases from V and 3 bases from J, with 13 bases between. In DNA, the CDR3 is TGTGCCAGCAAGGGGAGGCTCGGTGGAAACACCATATATTTT. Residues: CASKGRLGGNTIYF.

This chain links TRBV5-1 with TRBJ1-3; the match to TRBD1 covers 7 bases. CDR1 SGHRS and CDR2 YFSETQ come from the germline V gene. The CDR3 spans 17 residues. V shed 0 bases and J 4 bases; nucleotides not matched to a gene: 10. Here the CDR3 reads CASSLEHATGSGNTIYF. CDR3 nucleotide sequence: TGCGCCAGCAGCTTGGAACACGCGACAGGGTCAGGAAACACCATATATTTT.

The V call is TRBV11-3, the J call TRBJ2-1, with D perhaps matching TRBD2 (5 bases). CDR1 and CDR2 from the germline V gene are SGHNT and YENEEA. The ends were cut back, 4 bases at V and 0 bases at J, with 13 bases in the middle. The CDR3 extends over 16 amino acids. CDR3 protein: CASSSTAASSYNEQFF. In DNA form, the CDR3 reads TGTGCCAGCAGCTCCACAGCGGCTAGCTCCTACAATGAGCAGTTCTTC.

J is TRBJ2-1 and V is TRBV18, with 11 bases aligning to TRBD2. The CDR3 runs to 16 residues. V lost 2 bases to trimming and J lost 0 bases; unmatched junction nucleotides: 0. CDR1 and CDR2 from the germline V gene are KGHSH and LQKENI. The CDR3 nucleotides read TGTGCCAGCTCACCAGGACTAGCGGGCTCCTACAATGAGCAGTTCTTC. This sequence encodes CASSPGLAGSYNEQFF.

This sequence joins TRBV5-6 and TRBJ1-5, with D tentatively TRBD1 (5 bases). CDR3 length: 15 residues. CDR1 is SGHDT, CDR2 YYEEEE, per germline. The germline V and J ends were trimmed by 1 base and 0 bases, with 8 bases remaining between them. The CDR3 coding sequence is TGTGCCAGCAGCTTGCTCAGGGATAGCAATCAGCCCCAGCATTTT. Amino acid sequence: CASSLLRDSNQPQHF.

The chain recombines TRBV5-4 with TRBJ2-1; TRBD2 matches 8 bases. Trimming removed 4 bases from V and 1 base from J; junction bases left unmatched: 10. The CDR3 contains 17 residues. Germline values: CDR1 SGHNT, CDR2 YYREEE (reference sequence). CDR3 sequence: CASSLGASGPSYNEQFF. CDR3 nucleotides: TGTGCCAGCAGCCTTGGCGCTAGCGGGCCTTCCTACAATGAGCAGTTCTTC.

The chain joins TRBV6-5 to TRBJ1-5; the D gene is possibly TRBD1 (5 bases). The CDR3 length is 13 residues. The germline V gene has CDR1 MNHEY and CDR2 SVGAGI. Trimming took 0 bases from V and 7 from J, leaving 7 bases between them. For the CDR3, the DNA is TGTGCCAGCAGTTACTCGGGGCAGCAGCCCCAGCATTTT. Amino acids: CASSYSGQQPQHF.

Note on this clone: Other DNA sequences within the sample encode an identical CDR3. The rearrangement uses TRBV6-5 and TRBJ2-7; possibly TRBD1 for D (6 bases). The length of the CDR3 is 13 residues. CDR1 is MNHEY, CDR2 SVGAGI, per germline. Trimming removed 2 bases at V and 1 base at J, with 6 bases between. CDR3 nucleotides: TGTGCCAGCAGTTACAGGGGGTCCTACGAGCAGTACTTC. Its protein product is CASSYRGSYEQYF.

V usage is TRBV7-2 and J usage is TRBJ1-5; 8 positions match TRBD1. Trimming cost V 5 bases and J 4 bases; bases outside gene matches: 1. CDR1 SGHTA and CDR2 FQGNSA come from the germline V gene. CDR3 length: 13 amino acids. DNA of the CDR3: TGTGCCAGCAGCCGACAGGGGAATCAGCCCCAGCATTTT. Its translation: CASSRQGNQPQHF.

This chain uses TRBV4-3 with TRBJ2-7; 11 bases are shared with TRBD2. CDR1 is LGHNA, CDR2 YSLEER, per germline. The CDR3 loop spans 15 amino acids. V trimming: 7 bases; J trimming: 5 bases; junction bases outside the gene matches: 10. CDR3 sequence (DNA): TGCGCCAGCAAGTTTTTTCTAGCGGGAGGCGACGAGCAGTACTTC. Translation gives CASKFFLAGGDEQYF.

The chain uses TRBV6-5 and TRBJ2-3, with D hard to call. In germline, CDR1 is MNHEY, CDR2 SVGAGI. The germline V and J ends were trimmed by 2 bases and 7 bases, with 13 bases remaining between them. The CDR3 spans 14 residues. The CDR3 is CASSYTRYSYTQYF. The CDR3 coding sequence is TGTGCCAGCAGTTACACCCGATACTCCTATACGCAGTATTTT.

The CDR3 coding sequence is TGTGCCAGCCAGAGACTCCGACAGGGTGGTCAGCCCCAGCATTTT. Protein product: CASQRLRQGGQPQHF. This rearrangement joins TRBV6-5 to TRBJ1-5; TRBD1 agrees at 7 bases. The CDR3 spans 15 residues. The germline V gene encodes CDR1 MNHEY and CDR2 SVGAGI. V lost 8 bases to trimming and J lost 6 bases; unmatched junction nucleotides: 13.

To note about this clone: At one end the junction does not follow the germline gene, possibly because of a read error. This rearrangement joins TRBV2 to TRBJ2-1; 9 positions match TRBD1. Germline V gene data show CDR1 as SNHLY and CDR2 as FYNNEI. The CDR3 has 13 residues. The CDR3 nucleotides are TGTGCCGGCAGTCGGGACAGGGAGAGTGAGCAGTTCTTC. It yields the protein CAGSRDRESEQFF.

The CDR3 nucleotides read TGTGCCAGCAGCCAAGGGCCCGACAGAGAGTCTAATGAAAAACTGTTTTTT. Translated, it gives CASSQGPDRESNEKLFF. This chain connects TRBV7-9 to TRBJ1-4, with D perhaps matching TRBD1 (5 bases). The V gene lost 5 bases and the J gene lost 3 bases, with 19 bases spanning the gap. Germline CDR1 SEHNR, CDR2 FQNEAQ (reference sequence). This CDR3 contains 17 residues.

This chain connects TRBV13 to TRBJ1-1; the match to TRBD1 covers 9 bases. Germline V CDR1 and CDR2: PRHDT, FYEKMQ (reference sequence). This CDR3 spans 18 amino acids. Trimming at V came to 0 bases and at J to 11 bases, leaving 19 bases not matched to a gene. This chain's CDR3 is CASSLGPQSIGQGLRAFF. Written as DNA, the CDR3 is TGTGCCAGCAGCTTAGGCCCTCAGTCTATCGGACAGGGGCTGCGGGCTTTCTTT.

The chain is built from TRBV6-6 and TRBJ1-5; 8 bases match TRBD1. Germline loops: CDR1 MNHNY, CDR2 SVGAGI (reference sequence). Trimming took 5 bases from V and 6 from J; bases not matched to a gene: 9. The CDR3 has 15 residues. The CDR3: CASSPRQGRPQPQHF. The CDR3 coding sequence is TGTGCCAGCAGTCCCCGACAGGGGCGCCCTCAGCCCCAGCATTTT.

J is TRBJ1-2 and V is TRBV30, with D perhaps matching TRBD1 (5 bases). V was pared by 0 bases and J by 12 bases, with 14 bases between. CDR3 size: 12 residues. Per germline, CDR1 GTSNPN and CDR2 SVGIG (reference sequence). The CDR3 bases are TGTGCCTGGAGTGTTATCCGGGGGTCTGACACCTTC. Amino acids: CAWSVIRGSDTF.

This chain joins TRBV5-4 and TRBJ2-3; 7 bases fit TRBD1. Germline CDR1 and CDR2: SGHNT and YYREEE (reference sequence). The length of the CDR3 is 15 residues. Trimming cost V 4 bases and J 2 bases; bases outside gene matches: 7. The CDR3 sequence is CASSQGQRITDTQYF. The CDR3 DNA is TGTGCCAGCAGCCAGGGACAGCGAATCACAGATACGCAGTATTTT.

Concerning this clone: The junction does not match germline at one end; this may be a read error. DNA for the CDR3: TGTGCCTGGAGTGTGATGGGCTATGGCCACACCTTC. Translation gives CAWSVMGYGHTF. This chain uses TRBV30 with TRBJ1-2; the D is unclear. Germline V gene sequence: CDR1 GTSNPN, CDR2 SVGIG (reference sequence). The CDR3 loop spans 12 amino acids.

This CDR3 reads CAISELWGLQETQYF. DNA of the CDR3: TGTGCCATCAGTGAACTATGGGGGCTTCAAGAGACCCAGTACTTC. The rearrangement uses TRBV10-3 and TRBJ2-5, with D perhaps TRBD1 (6 bases). The ends were cut back, 3 bases at V and 2 bases at J, with 13 bases in the middle. The germline CDR1 and CDR2 sequences are ENHRY and SYGVKD. CDR3 size: 15 residues.

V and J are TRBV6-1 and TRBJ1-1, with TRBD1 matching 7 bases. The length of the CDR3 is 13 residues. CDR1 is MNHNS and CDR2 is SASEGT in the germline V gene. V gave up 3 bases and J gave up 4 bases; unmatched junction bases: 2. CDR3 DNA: TGTGCCAGCAGTGATAACAGGGGCACTGAAGCTTTCTTT. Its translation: CASSDNRGTEAFF.

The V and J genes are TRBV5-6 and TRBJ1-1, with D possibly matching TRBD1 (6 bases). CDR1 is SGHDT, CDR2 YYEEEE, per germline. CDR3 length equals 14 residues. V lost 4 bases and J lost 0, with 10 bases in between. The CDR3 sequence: CASSPGTLNTEAFF. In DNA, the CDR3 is TGTGCCAGCAGCCCGGGGACACTGAACACTGAAGCTTTCTTT.

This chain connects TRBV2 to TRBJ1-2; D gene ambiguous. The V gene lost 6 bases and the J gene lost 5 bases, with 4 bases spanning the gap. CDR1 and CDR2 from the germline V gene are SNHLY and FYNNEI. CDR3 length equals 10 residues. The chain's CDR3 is CASSSYGYTF. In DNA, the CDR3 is TGTGCCAGCAGCAGTTATGGCTACACCTTC.

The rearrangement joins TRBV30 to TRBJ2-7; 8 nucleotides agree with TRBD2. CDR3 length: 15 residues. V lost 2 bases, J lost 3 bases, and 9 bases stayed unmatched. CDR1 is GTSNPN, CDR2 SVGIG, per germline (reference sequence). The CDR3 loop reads CAWSRNWAGGYEQYF. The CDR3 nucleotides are TGTGCCTGGAGTAGAAACTGGGCGGGAGGCTACGAGCAGTACTTC. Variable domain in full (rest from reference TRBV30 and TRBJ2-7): SQTIHQWPATLVQPVGSPLSLECTVEGTSNPNLYWYRQAAGRGLQLLFYSVGIGQISSEVPQNLSASRPQDRQFILSSKKLLLSDSGFYLCAWSRNWAGGYEQYFGPGTRLTVT.

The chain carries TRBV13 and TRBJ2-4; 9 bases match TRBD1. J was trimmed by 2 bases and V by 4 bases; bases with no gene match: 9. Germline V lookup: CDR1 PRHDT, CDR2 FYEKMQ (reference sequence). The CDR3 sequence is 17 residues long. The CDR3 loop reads CASSWSRTGVTKNIQYF. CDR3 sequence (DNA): TGTGCCAGCAGCTGGTCGCGGACAGGGGTTACCAAAAACATTCAGTACTTC.

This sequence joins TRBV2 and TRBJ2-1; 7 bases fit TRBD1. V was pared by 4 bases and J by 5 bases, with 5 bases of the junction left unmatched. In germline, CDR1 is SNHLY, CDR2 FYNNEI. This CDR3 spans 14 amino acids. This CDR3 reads CASSGDSLDNEQFF. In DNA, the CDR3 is TGTGCCAGCAGTGGGGACAGTTTAGACAATGAGCAGTTCTTC. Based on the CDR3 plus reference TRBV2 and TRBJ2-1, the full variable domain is EPEVTQTPSHQVTQMGQEVILRCVPISNHLYFYWYRQILGQKVEFLVSFYNNEISEKSEIFDDQFSVERPDGSNFTLKIRSTKLEDSAMYFCASSGDSLDNEQFFGPGTRLTVL.